A selection of T cell receptor beta chains follows, all from one sample in a study of blood T cell repertoires in COVID-19. Libraries were prepared by immunoSEQ multiplex PCR; TCRdb keeps only in-frame clonotypes and omits some of them. The data hold 150,000 or so clones, with 80% to 90% observed a single time. The sequenced sample was PBMCs or T cells enriched from blood (not recorded which). The origin of the receptors is a woman between 50 and 59 years old in a cohort exposed to, infected with or recovered from COVID-19 (not recorded which). Each CDR3 is given with its conserved first and last residue. Each record gives: clone size, D gene, J gene, V gene, CDR3 DNA, CDR3 protein. A D gene is named only where the DNA matches it firmly. Only part of the rows carry a size: once, few, many, or a class if the clone is expanded.

abundance: .; d_gene: TRBD1; j_gene: TRBJ1-1; v_gene: TRBV6-5; CDR3nt: TGTGCCAGCAGACAGAACTCCAGGGGGCGAGAAGCTTTCTTT; CDR3aa: CASRQNSRGREAFF
abundance: .; d_gene: TRBD2; j_gene: TRBJ2-7; v_gene: TRBV2; CDR3nt: TGTGCCAGCCATGGGACTAGCGGGAGGGACGAGCAGTACTTC; CDR3aa: CASHGTSGRDEQYF
abundance: .; d_gene: .; j_gene: TRBJ2-3; v_gene: TRBV28; CDR3nt: TGTGCCAGCGAACAAACAAGGGGTTACACAGATACGCAGTATTTT; CDR3aa: CASEQTRGYTDTQYF
abundance: .; d_gene: .; j_gene: TRBJ1-1; v_gene: TRBV29-1; CDR3nt: TGCAGCGTTGAAGAAGAGGTCAGTGTGGCTTTCTTT; CDR3aa: CSVEEEVSVAFF
abundance: .; d_gene: .; j_gene: TRBJ1-5; v_gene: TRBV21-1; CDR3nt: TGTGCCAGCAGCAAACAAACCGGGACAGGTGATAGCAATCAGCCCCAGCATTTT; CDR3aa: CASSKQTGTGDSNQPQHF
abundance: .; d_gene: .; j_gene: TRBJ1-5; v_gene: TRBV7-2; CDR3nt: TGTGCCAGCAGCTTAGAGGGGGGGCCAGGCAATCAGCCCCAGCATTTT; CDR3aa: CASSLEGGPGNQPQHF
abundance: .; d_gene: .; j_gene: TRBJ1-4; v_gene: TRBV30; CDR3nt: TGTGCCTGGGGTGGGCGAAGTAATGAAAAACTGTTTTTT; CDR3aa: CAWGGRSNEKLFF
abundance: .; d_gene: .; j_gene: TRBJ1-5; v_gene: TRBV2; CDR3nt: TGTGCCAGCAGTGAATGGGGAGGTCAGCCCCAGCATTTT; CDR3aa: CASSEWGGQPQHF
abundance: .; d_gene: TRBD1; j_gene: TRBJ1-1; v_gene: TRBV27; CDR3nt: TGTGCCAGCAGTTTGGATACAGGGGAGGCGGAAGCTTTCTTT; CDR3aa: CASSLDTGEAEAFF
abundance: .; d_gene: TRBD2; j_gene: TRBJ2-1; v_gene: TRBV7-9; CDR3nt: TGTGCCAGCAGTGGGACTAGAGGGAATGAGCAGTTCTTC; CDR3aa: CASSGTRGNEQFF
abundance: .; d_gene: .; j_gene: TRBJ1-1; v_gene: TRBV6-5; CDR3nt: TGTGCCAGCCGACGAGGACAGAGTCCGAACACTGAAGCTTTCTTT; CDR3aa: CASRRGQSPNTEAFF
abundance: .; d_gene: .; j_gene: TRBJ1-3; v_gene: TRBV19; CDR3nt: TGTGCCAGTAGTCCCAGGGGAAACACCATATATTTT; CDR3aa: CASSPRGNTIYF
abundance: once; d_gene: .; j_gene: TRBJ2-2; v_gene: TRBV7-9; CDR3nt: TGTGCCAGCAGCTTAGCTTTTTCACAGGGAGACGGCACCGGGGAGCTGTTTTTT; CDR3aa: CASSLAFSQGDGTGELFF
abundance: .; d_gene: TRBD1; j_gene: TRBJ2-2; v_gene: TRBV29-1; CDR3nt: TGCAGCGTCCAACGGACAGGGAGCAAAAACACCGGGGAGCTGTTTTTT; CDR3aa: CSVQRTGSKNTGELFF
abundance: .; d_gene: TRBD1; j_gene: TRBJ2-1; v_gene: TRBV18; CDR3nt: TGTGCCAGCTCACCACCACAGGGGGCATACAATGAGCAGTTCTTC; CDR3aa: CASSPPQGAYNEQFF
abundance: .; d_gene: .; j_gene: TRBJ1-2; v_gene: TRBV4-1; CDR3nt: TGCGCCAGCAGCCAAACGGACAGTTTAAGACGTTATGGCTACACCTTC; CDR3aa: CASSQTDSLRRYGYTF
abundance: .; d_gene: .; j_gene: TRBJ1-1; v_gene: TRBV27; CDR3nt: TGTGCCAGCAGTCCTTTGGGGAGGAACACTGAAGCTTTCTTT; CDR3aa: CASSPLGRNTEAFF
abundance: .; d_gene: .; j_gene: TRBJ1-1; v_gene: TRBV7-9; CDR3nt: TGTGCCAGCAGCTTATTTGGGCCGCGAGGAGGAACTGAAGCTTTCTTT; CDR3aa: CASSLFGPRGGTEAFF
abundance: .; d_gene: TRBD1; j_gene: TRBJ1-1; v_gene: TRBV5-1; CDR3nt: TGCGCCAGCAGCGGGGGACAGTTGAACACTGAAGCTTTCTTT; CDR3aa: CASSGGQLNTEAFF
abundance: .; d_gene: .; j_gene: TRBJ2-7; v_gene: TRBV12-3/TRBV12-4; CDR3nt: TGTGCCAGCAGTTTAATGGGCGGGTACGAGCAGTACTTC; CDR3aa: CASSLMGGYEQYF
abundance: .; d_gene: TRBD1; j_gene: TRBJ1-1; v_gene: TRBV10-2; CDR3nt: TGCGCCAGCAGAACCGACAGGGTTCTGAGCCTGAACACTGAAGCTTTCTTT; CDR3aa: CASRTDRVLSLNTEAFF
abundance: .; d_gene: TRBD2; j_gene: TRBJ2-1; v_gene: TRBV25-1; CDR3nt: TGTGCCAGCAGTGAAATCGGGGGGGGCCACAATGAGCAGTTCTTC; CDR3aa: CASSEIGGGHNEQFF
abundance: few; d_gene: .; j_gene: TRBJ1-1; v_gene: TRBV5-6; CDR3nt: TGTGCCAGCCTATCTCAAATCTACAGGAACACTGAAGCTTTCTTT; CDR3aa: CASLSQIYRNTEAFF
abundance: .; d_gene: .; j_gene: TRBJ2-1; v_gene: TRBV2; CDR3nt: TGTGCCAGTATACAGGGCACAACATCCTACAATGAGCAGTTCTTC; CDR3aa: CASIQGTTSYNEQFF
abundance: once; d_gene: .; j_gene: TRBJ1-1; v_gene: TRBV11-2; CDR3nt: TGTGCCAGCAGCCCCGGGAACACTGAAGCTTTCTTT; CDR3aa: CASSPGNTEAFF
abundance: .; d_gene: .; j_gene: TRBJ1-4; v_gene: TRBV28; CDR3nt: TGTGCCAGCAGTTTTAGCGGGAATGAAAAACTGTTTTTT; CDR3aa: CASSFSGNEKLFF
abundance: once; d_gene: .; j_gene: TRBJ2-7; v_gene: TRBV7-2; CDR3nt: TGTGCCAGCAGCTTAGCCCGGGGCGAGCAGTACTTC; CDR3aa: CASSLARGEQYF
abundance: .; d_gene: TRBD1; j_gene: TRBJ2-4; v_gene: TRBV28; CDR3nt: TGTGCCAGCAGTCAAGGGACAGTCAAAAACATTCAGTACTTC; CDR3aa: CASSQGTVKNIQYF
abundance: .; d_gene: TRBD2; j_gene: TRBJ2-1; v_gene: TRBV5-1; CDR3nt: TGCGCCAGCAGCTTGGTCACTAGCGGGGGCTACAATGAGCAGTTCTTC; CDR3aa: CASSLVTSGGYNEQFF
abundance: once; d_gene: TRBD1; j_gene: TRBJ2-2; v_gene: TRBV29-1; CDR3nt: TGCAGCGTTGGGTCAGGGGGAAACACCGGGGAGCTGTTTTTT; CDR3aa: CSVGSGGNTGELFF
abundance: .; d_gene: TRBD1; j_gene: TRBJ2-1; v_gene: TRBV5-8; CDR3nt: TGTGCCAGCAGCTTGGGGGACAGGGGCGTTTACAATGAGCAGTTCTTC; CDR3aa: CASSLGDRGVYNEQFF
abundance: once; d_gene: TRBD2; j_gene: TRBJ2-3; v_gene: TRBV3-1/TRBV3-2; CDR3nt: TGTGCCAGCAGCCAAGGCAGCGGGGGGGCTTTAGATACGCAGTATTTT; CDR3aa: CASSQGSGGALDTQYF
abundance: .; d_gene: TRBD1; j_gene: TRBJ1-6; v_gene: TRBV18; CDR3nt: TGTGCCAGCTCACCGGACAGGGGGTTTTCACCCCTCCACTTT; CDR3aa: CASSPDRGFSPLHF